A single sample is the source of the 12 T cell receptor beta chains below, sequenced in a study of monozygotic twins with inflammatory bowel disease. From its re-call of the 5' RACE reads, TCRdb lists each CDR3 protein once, without DNA. Its table records approximately 390,000 distinct CDR3 sequences. The specimen sequenced was blood. All receptors derive from a human donor with ulcerative colitis or Crohn's disease, or a healthy co-twin of an affected twin (not recorded which).

This chain links TRBV11-2 with TRBJ2-3; TCRdb reports TRBD1, a call that lacks DNA to check it against. The CDR3 extends over 16 amino acids. Per germline, CDR1 SGHAT and CDR2 FQNNGV. CDR3 amino acids: CASSLARDVDRDTQYF.

J is TRBJ2-2 and V is TRBV12-3 or TRBV12-4; TCRdb selects TRBD2, and the lack of DNA leaves this call unchecked. The CDR3 length is 15 residues. The CDR3 region is CASRPWEGGTGELFF.

The rearrangement joins TRBV20-1 to TRBJ2-3; the D call of TRBD1 rests on TCRdb alone, since no DNA is present to check it. Germline V gives CDR1 DFQATT, CDR2 SNEGSKA (reference sequence). The length of the CDR3 is 13 residues. The CDR3 sequence: CSARDLGRDTQYF.

V usage is TRBV9 and J usage is TRBJ2-7; TCRdb proposes TRBD2, but this gene call is untestable without DNA. Germline assignment: CDR1 SGDLS and CDR2 YYNGEE. This CDR3 has 18 residues. The CDR3 sequence is CASSVGTSGRGDHYEQYF. Variable domain in full (rest from reference TRBV9 and TRBJ2-7): DSGVTQTPKHLITATGQRVTLRCSPRSGDLSVYWYQQSLDQGLQFLIQYYNGEERAKGNILERFSAQQFPDLHSELNLSSLELGDSALYFCASSVGTSGRGDHYEQYFGPGTRLTVT.

V usage is TRBV3-1 and J usage is TRBJ2-1. Looked up from germline, CDR1 is LGHDT and CDR2 is YNNKEL (reference sequence). The CDR3 is made up of 12 amino acids. The chain's CDR3 is CASSQGGNEQFF.

The chain has TRBV12-3 or TRBV12-4 and TRBJ2-1; the TRBD1 assignment by TCRdb is unverifiable without DNA. There are 16 residues in the CDR3. The CDR3 loop reads CASTWTGAFSYNEQFF.

The J gene is TRBJ2-3, the V gene TRBV7-9; without DNA, the TCRdb call of TRBD1 cannot be checked. The CDR3 is 17 residues long. In germline, CDR1 is SEHNR, CDR2 FQNEAQ (reference sequence). CDR3: CASSPPGGDRATDTQYF. Full variable domain (rest looked up from reference TRBV7-9 and TRBJ2-3): DTGVSQNPRHKITKRGQNVTFRCDPISEHNRLYWYRQTLGQGPEFLTYFQNEAQLEKSRLLSDRFSAERPKGSFSTLEIQRTEQGDSAMYLCASSPPGGDRATDTQYFGPGTRLTVL.

The genes are TRBV5-4 and TRBJ2-7. From germline, CDR1 is SGHNT and CDR2 YYREEE (reference sequence). The CDR3 is 12 amino acids. CDR3 protein: CASSWGQGEQYF. Full variable domain (remainder filled in from reference TRBV5-4 and TRBJ2-7): ETGVTQSPTHLIKTRGQQVTLRCSSQSGHNTVSWYQQALGQGPQFIFQYYREEENGRGNFPPRFSGLQFPNYSSELNVNALELDDSALYLCASSWGQGEQYFGPGTRLTVT.

V and J are TRBV13 and TRBJ2-1. The CDR3 contains 14 residues. Germline V gene lookup returns CDR1 PRHDT and CDR2 FYEKMQ (reference sequence). The CDR3 sequence is CASSFGANPNEQFF.

The chain couples TRBV20-1 to TRBJ2-3; there is no DNA to check the TCRdb D call of TRBD2. Germline V gene lookup returns CDR1 DFQATT and CDR2 SNEGSKA (reference sequence). The CDR3 runs to 16 residues. The CDR3 spells CSARPRGSGRKDTQYF.

The CDR3 sequence is CATGAGTYNEQFF. The genes are TRBV7-6 and TRBJ2-1; TCRdb picks TRBD1, but there is no DNA to check that call. The CDR3 extends over 13 amino acids. Germline CDR1 is SGHVS and CDR2 is FNYEAQ.

The rearrangement joins TRBV28 to TRBJ2-1; the D call from TCRdb, TRBD1, cannot be confirmed without DNA. The CDR3 length is 17 residues. Germline values: CDR1 MDHEN, CDR2 SYDVKM. The chain's CDR3 is CASSSPGGDRGNNEQFF.